A single sample gave rise to the 8 T cell receptor beta chains below, sequenced in a study of T cells in Graves' hyperthyroidism and ophthalmopathy (dated by TCRdb to the late 2010s). The library relied on multiplex PCR. The listed sequencing device is Illumina HiSeq 2000. The TCR beta CDR3 regions were amplified from RNA transcripts. For the first round of RT-PCR on the TCR CDR3, the HTBI primer set was used together with the Qiagen OneStep RT-PCR kit. TCRdb trimmed public reads at Q25 via fastp, called clones via MiXCR and kept in-frame beta chains. Each record represents a unique CDR3 protein, reported with the most common genes and DNA among its rows. The sample table lists about half a million distinct CDR3 sequences, 20% to 25% of them with a count of one. 45% to 50% of the sample belongs to the ten largest clones. Sequenced material: blood. These TCRs come from a woman between 65 and 79 years old with Graves' ophthalmopathy.

This clonotype was seen a few times. This chain connects TRBV3-1 to TRBJ1-6; a possible D gene is TRBD1 (5 bases). V was clipped by 0 bases and J by 7 bases, with 10 bases between them. CDR1 and CDR2 from the germline V gene are LGHDT and YNNKEL (reference sequence). The CDR3 is 15 amino acids. This CDR3 reads CASSQDGGENSPLHF. The CDR3 DNA sequence: TGTGCCAGCAGCCAAGACGGAGGGGAAAATTCACCCCTCCACTTT.

This rearrangement joins TRBV30 to TRBJ2-5, with 11 bases identical to TRBD2. Trimming cost V 7 bases and J 4 bases; bases outside gene matches: 14. Germline-derived CDR1 and CDR2 are GTSNPN and SVGIG (reference sequence). This CDR3 spans 16 amino acids. The CDR3 sequence is CASTGLAAPRRETQYF. CDR3 sequence (DNA): TGTGCCTCCACGGGACTAGCGGCTCCCCGGAGAGAGACCCAGTACTTC.

This clonotype came up many times. This chain uses TRBV28 with TRBJ1-5; D gene uncertain. The CDR3 is 13 residues long. V dropped 7 bases and J dropped 1 base, with 8 bases sitting between them. The germline gives CDR1 MDHEN, CDR2 SYDVKM. The CDR3 bases are TGTGCCAGCATTCCCGGGAGCAATCAGCCCCAGCATTTT. Protein sequence: CASIPGSNQPQHF. Using reference TRBV28 and TRBJ1-5 for the parts outside the CDR3, the full variable domain is DVKVTQSSRYLVKRTGEKVFLECVQDMDHENMFWYRQDPGLGLRLIYFSYDVKMKEKGDIPEGYSVSREKKERFSLILESASTNQTSMYLCASIPGSNQPQHFGDGTRLSIL.

The chain has TRBV20-1 and TRBJ2-3; tentatively, D is TRBD2 (6 bases). The CDR3 runs 15 residues. Trimming removed 3 bases at V and 4 bases at J, with 17 bases between. CDR1 and CDR2 (germline): DFQATT, SNEGSKA (reference sequence). CDR3 in amino acids: CSASGADWEADTQYF. CDR3 sequence (DNA): TGCAGTGCTAGTGGAGCGGATTGGGAGGCAGATACGCAGTATTTT.

The chain carries TRBV24-1 and TRBJ2-7; 11 bases are shared with TRBD2. The CDR3 is 15 amino acids. Germline V lookup: CDR1 KGHDR, CDR2 SFDVKD. The junction had 5 bases not matched to a gene; V was cut back by 4 bases and J by 4 bases. CDR3: CATSEWTSGRYEQYF. The DNA of the CDR3 is TGTGCCACCAGTGAGTGGACTAGCGGGCGTTACGAGCAGTACTTC.

This clonotype was seen only a few times. The chain combines TRBV5-6 with TRBJ2-3; the match to TRBD2 covers 7 bases. The junction had 6 bases not matched to a gene; V was cut back by 0 bases and J by 2 bases. Germline CDR1 is SGHDT and CDR2 is YYEEEE. CDR3 size: 16 residues. The CDR3 loop is CASSLAGLADTDTQYF. The CDR3 DNA reads as TGTGCCAGCAGCTTGGCCGGGCTAGCGGACACAGATACGCAGTATTTT.

The chain is built from TRBV28 and TRBJ2-5, with unresolved D. V lost 6 bases, J lost 1 base, and 9 bases lay in between. Germline V gene sequence: CDR1 MDHEN, CDR2 SYDVKM. This CDR3 comprises 13 residues. CDR3 sequence (DNA): TGTGCCAGCAGCCAACGAACCCAAGAGACCCAGTACTTC. Its protein is CASSQRTQETQYF.

In this sample, this clonotype turned up a few times. The rearrangement joins TRBV6-1 to TRBJ1-6; TRBD1 might be the D (5 bases). Trimming shortened V by 6 bases and J by 0 bases, and 9 bases separated the two germline ends. The CDR3 runs to 15 residues. In germline, CDR1 is MNHNS, CDR2 SASEGT. In DNA form, the CDR3 reads TGTGCCAGCAGCGCAGGGAACTCCTATAATTCACCCCTCCACTTT. Translated: CASSAGNSYNSPLHF.